This T cell receptor beta chain was captured by sequencing in a study of cytomegalovirus exposure and HLA in healthy donors. Clones were read by immunoSEQ multiplex PCR, and TCRdb kept only the in-frame ones, dropping some. The data contain 100,000 to 150,000 clones, 89% of them seen just once; the ten biggest clones take up approximately 1.1%. The length of the CDR3 is 16 residues. V dropped 7 bases and J dropped 4; count of bases not matched to a gene: 8. Germline CDR1 reads MDHEN; CDR2 reads SYDVKM. Separate from the roughly 710-subject first cohort, the roughly 120-subject validation cohort was the one that the donors belonged to.

V gene TRBV28 combines with J gene TRBJ2-1; 12 bases match TRBD2. The sample consisted of PBMCs. The receptor's source is a woman aged 18-35 years in good health and CMV-seronegative. Here the CDR3 reads CASTTRLAGAYNEQFF. CDR3 DNA sequence: TGTGCCAGCACTACCCGACTAGCGGGGGCTTACAATGAGCAGTTCTTC.